The sequence of this T cell receptor beta chain was determined in a study of cytomegalovirus exposure and HLA in healthy donors. Primers: 60 Vbeta forward and 13 Jbeta reverse. Sequencing was performed with immunoSEQ multiplex PCR; in TCRdb, only in-frame clones are kept and a portion is missing. Altogether 90,000 to 100,000 clones are present, roughly 76% being singletons, with the ten largest covering 1.2%. The sample taken for sequencing was PBMCs. The receptor was derived from a female donor in good health and CMV-seronegative.

CDR3 nucleotide sequence: TGTGCCAGCAGGGCTACAGGCACAGATACGCAGTATTTT. It codes for CASRATGTDTQYF. V is TRBV6-5 and J is TRBJ2-3; D not certain. The CDR3 totals 13 residues. In germline, CDR1 is MNHEY, CDR2 SVGAGI. The V end lost 6 bases, the J end lost 1 base, and 8 bases lay between the germline ends.